Reported below is one T cell receptor (beta chain). The antigen this receptor binds is unknown. No quality values exist for individual bases; no much larger clone is one base distant. Each collaborating institution followed its own protocols to collect whole blood in K2EDTA tubes. For TCRbeta analysis, collaborators shipped samples as frozen whole blood, isolated PBMCs, or DNA extracted from either of those sample types. The data are from a study of blood T cell repertoires in COVID-19 (dated by TCRdb to about 2020). With respect to the entire study: Samples from collaborators originated in the United States, Italy and Spain and spanned both the acute and convalescent phases of COVID-19. The prospective study material was composed of cDNA or gDNA derived from T cells, B-cell-depleted T cells, or PBMCs. The dataset comprised deeply sampled blood TCRbeta repertoires from subjects exposed to, actively infected with, or recovered from COVID-19. The repertoires were released in a freely available public database meant as a resource for research on the immune response to SARS-CoV-2. The samples were drawn from the first 160 participants of the ongoing ImmuneRACE study and from some 1,300 subjects provided by 6 global collaborators. Nearly every sample came with metadata listing a de-identified subject ID, COVID-19 status, age in years and sex. Where HLA class I and class II types were available, the types were taken from metadata supplied by the sample provider, not from assay-based typing. Beyond this particular receptor, the publication reports: The quantity of clinical and demographic metadata differed by source and by participant and was supplied without curation.

The CDR3 starts with the cysteine, ends with the phenylalanine, and has 14 residues. Only CDR3 DNA remains: 42 bases, in frame from the first base. The germline ends are 11 bases apart after V is trimmed by 5 bases and J by 3 bases. From the germline V gene (reference sequence), CDR1 is MNHEY and CDR2 is SMNVEV. The immunoSEQ Assay, a bias-controlled multiplex PCR, was used to amplify TCRbeta CDR3 regions from genomic DNA. In the authors' own workflow: The number of nucleated cells in each sample was estimated by amplification of reference gene primers within the assay. To quantify the absolute abundance of each unique TCRbeta CDR3 rearrangement, sequence reads were collapsed and filtered. For each sample, productive Simpson clonality was calculated as the square root of Simpson's diversity index over productive rearrangements. TCRdb mirrors the immuneACCESS table, restricted to in-frame sequences. Some clones are absent from its copies; in checked studies, under half trace to an unresolved V gene, and the reason for the others is unknown. The V and J calls and clone size are taken from that table; D and trimming were inferred from the DNA. The sample has about 180,000 clones on record, 80% to 90% of them singletons. Approximately 11% of the sample lies in the top ten.

The sample was peripheral blood. The chain is made from TRBV27 and TRBJ1-5; there is no confident call for the D gene. The TCR was taken from a human donor with active or convalescent COVID-19. The donor label of this sample is uncertain. Read as DNA, the sequence is TGTGCCAGCAGTCCAGGACTGAACAATCAGCCCCAGCATTTT. This gives the protein CASSPGLNNQPQHF.